The 29 T cell receptor beta chains in this list originate from one sample, sequenced in a study of T-cell reconstitution after alpha-beta-depleted transplantation in children. Unique molecular identifiers were incorporated when the TCRbeta library was constructed. TCRdb processed the PCR reads anew with MiXCR; each CDR3 protein has one entry. The table lists tens of thousands of distinct CDR3 sequences, around 15% of them singletons. The sample was PBMCs, mostly from graft donor cells, taken 180 days after TCRalphabeta/CD19-depleted stem cell transplant. The receptors originated from a male patient aged 2 to 10 who had a stem cell transplant for acute lymphoblastic leukemia, so the T cells may come from the graft donor.

This clonotype was observed many times. The V gene is TRBV12-3 or TRBV12-4, the J gene TRBJ2-2; 7 bases line up with TRBD1. The CDR3 runs to 14 residues. V shed 6 bases, J shed 6 bases, and the junction held 7 bases outside the gene matches. CDR3 DNA sequence: TGTGCCAGCAGCCCCGACAGGGAGTCCGGGGAGCTGTTTTTT. As protein: CASSPDRESGELFF.

The chain employs TRBV6-5 and TRBJ2-1; 9 bases are shared with TRBD2. CDR3 length equals 14 residues. The V segment lost 2 bases and the J segment 8 bases; nucleotides outside the gene matches: 4. Germline CDR1 is MNHEY and CDR2 is SVGAGI. The CDR3 coding sequence is TGTGCCAGCAGTTACGGGACTAGCAGCGATGAGCAGTTCTTC. Translation gives CASSYGTSSDEQFF.

The CDR3 spells CASSSSRDSPLHF. The CDR3 region has the DNA TGTGCCAGCAGCTCCTCGCGGGATTCACCCCTCCACTTT. The V and J genes are TRBV12-3 or TRBV12-4 and TRBJ1-6; no reliable D call. The length of the CDR3 is 13 residues. The V gene lost 6 bases and the J gene lost 8 bases, with 11 bases spanning the gap.

The chain has TRBV7-6 and TRBJ2-7; TRBD2 aligns across 14 bases. Germline V lookup: CDR1 SGHVS, CDR2 FNYEAQ. CDR3 length equals 15 residues. After removal of 8 bases from V and 9 bases from J, the junction contained 12 bases not matched to a gene. The CDR3 here is CASGPGLAGAGGQYF. The CDR3 DNA is TGTGCCAGCGGCCCGGGACTAGCGGGGGCCGGGGGGCAGTACTTC. The variable domain in full, completed from reference TRBV7-6 and TRBJ2-7, reads GAGVSQSPRYKVTKRGQDVALRCDPISGHVSLYWYRQALGQGPEFLTYFNYEAQQDKSGLPNDRFSAERPEGSISTLTIQRTEQRDSAMYRCASGPGLAGAGGQYFGPGTRLTVT.

This clonotype has a handful of counts. J is TRBJ1-3 and V is TRBV5-1; 10 bases align to TRBD1. V was pared by 3 bases and J by 4 bases, with 7 bases of the junction left unmatched. From germline, CDR1 is SGHRS and CDR2 YFSETQ. This CDR3 region has 16 residues. The CDR3 spells CASSSWDRGRGNTIYF. CDR3 nucleotide sequence: TGCGCCAGCAGCTCCTGGGACAGGGGCCGGGGAAACACCATATATTTT.

This clonotype came up a few times. This chain links TRBV11-2 with TRBJ2-2; TRBD2 matches 12 bases. Germline CDR1 reads SGHAT; CDR2 reads FQNNGV. The CDR3 runs to 19 residues. V gave up 5 bases and J gave up 9 bases; unmatched junction bases: 19. CDR3 loop: CASSPLVGLLAGGGRELFF. Here the CDR3 DNA reads TGTGCCAGCAGCCCCCTCGTGGGTTTACTAGCGGGGGGCGGCAGGGAGCTGTTTTTT.

This clonotype has more than one count but fewer than ten. The chain combines TRBV20-1 with TRBJ2-7, with D unclear. V was clipped by 0 bases and J by 3 bases, with 12 bases between them. Germline CDR1 and CDR2: DFQATT and SNEGSKA (reference sequence). The CDR3 covers 14 residues. CDR3 sequence: CSARDGLRVYEQYF. The CDR3 DNA reads as TGCAGTGCTAGAGACGGTCTACGCGTCTACGAGCAGTACTTC.

This clonotype came up a few times. The chain has TRBV20-1 and TRBJ2-7; the match to TRBD1 covers 9 bases. With V trimmed by 2 bases and J by 9 bases, 14 bases remained unmatched. Germline values: CDR1 DFQATT, CDR2 SNEGSKA (reference sequence). The CDR3 consists of 15 residues. The DNA for the CDR3 is TGCAGTGCTAGACCGCCGGGACAGGGACCAGGGGGGCAGTACTTC. Encoded protein: CSARPPGQGPGGQYF.

The chain is built from TRBV12-3 or TRBV12-4 and TRBJ2-3; tentative D call: TRBD2 (6 bases). This CDR3 comprises 15 residues. The V gene lost 6 bases and the J gene lost 1 base, with 14 bases spanning the gap. Here the CDR3 DNA reads TGTGCCAGCAGCAGGACTTGCGGGGGCACAGATACGCAGTATTTT. It codes for CASSRTCGGTDTQYF.

CDR3 DNA sequence: TGTGCCAGCAGCGGCACAGGACGACAGCCCCAGCATTTT. This gives the protein CASSGTGRQPQHF. This chain connects TRBV11-2 to TRBJ1-5; TRBD1 is a possible D gene (5 bases). The CDR3 spans 13 residues. V was cut by 5 bases and J by 7 bases, with 12 bases left in between. Germline loops: CDR1 SGHAT, CDR2 FQNNGV. Using reference TRBV11-2 and TRBJ1-5 for the parts outside the CDR3, the full variable domain is EAGVAQSPRYKIIEKRQSVAFWCNPISGHATLYWYQQILGQGPKLLIQFQNNGVVDDSQLPKDRFSAERLKGVDSTLKIQPAKLEDSAVYLCASSGTGRQPQHFGDGTRLSIL.

V gene TRBV20-1 combines with J gene TRBJ2-2, with a tentative D call TRBD2 (6 bases). CDR3 size: 13 residues. From germline, CDR1 is DFQATT and CDR2 SNEGSKA (reference sequence). V was cut by 2 bases and J by 6 bases, with 10 bases left in between. The CDR3 nucleotides are TGCAGTGCTAGATCGGGGGAGGCCGGGGAGCTGTTTTTT. Translating gives CSARSGEAGELFF.

The chain joins TRBV24-1 to TRBJ1-1; D uncertain. V was cut by 9 bases and J by 7 bases, with 20 bases left in between. CDR3 length: 14 residues. The germline CDR1 and CDR2 sequences are KGHDR and SFDVKD. As DNA, the CDR3 is TGTGCCACCGGTGCGTCAGGAGGTTTGGGTGAAGCTTTCTTT. This codes for CATGASGGLGEAFF.

The sample holds a few counts of this clonotype. The rearrangement uses TRBV12-3 or TRBV12-4 and TRBJ1-4; D ambiguous. Trimming pared 5 bases from V and 8 bases from J, leaving 9 bases between. The CDR3 length is 12 residues. The CDR3, as DNA: TGTGCCAGCAGTCTGACGGCGGAAAAACTGTTTTTT. Protein: CASSLTAEKLFF.

The chain joins TRBV10-3 to TRBJ2-1; 8 nucleotides line up with TRBD2. From germline, CDR1 is ENHRY and CDR2 SYGVKD. The V segment lost 0 bases and the J segment 3 bases; nucleotides outside the gene matches: 4. The CDR3 totals 16 residues. CDR3 bases: TGTGCCATCAGTGAGTCCTCGGGACTAGTCTACAATGAGCAGTTCTTC. Protein: CAISESSGLVYNEQFF.

This clonotype was seen a few times. This chain connects TRBV6-5 to TRBJ1-4; D perhaps matches TRBD1 (6 bases). Germline assignment: CDR1 MNHEY and CDR2 SVGAGI. The V end lost 4 bases, the J end lost 3 bases, and 15 bases lay between the germline ends. The CDR3 is 16 amino acids. This CDR3 is CASSSLWGRPNEKLFF. The CDR3 DNA reads TGTGCCAGCAGTTCCCTGTGGGGGCGGCCTAATGAAAAACTGTTTTTT.

This clonotype was observed at least ten times. V gene TRBV5-1 combines with J gene TRBJ2-5, with D hard to call. Germline CDR1 SGHRS, CDR2 YFSETQ. The CDR3 totals 14 residues. The ends were cut back, 5 bases at V and 2 bases at J, with 13 bases in the middle. The CDR3 spells CASRETSTQETQYF. The CDR3 bases are TGCGCCAGCAGAGAGACTTCCACGCAAGAGACCCAGTACTTC.

There are a few counts of this clonotype. The chain links TRBV29-1 to TRBJ2-1; 11 bases align to TRBD2. The CDR3 consists of 13 residues. Germline values: CDR1 SQVTM, CDR2 ANQGSEA. V gave up 4 bases and J gave up 10 bases; unmatched junction bases: 6. The CDR3 loop reads CSVVAGGLGEQFF. For the CDR3, the DNA is TGCAGCGTTGTAGCGGGGGGGCTCGGGGAGCAGTTCTTC.

In its sample, this clonotype was seen a few times. V gene TRBV4-1 combines with J gene TRBJ2-7, with 9 bases fitting TRBD1. V lost 4 bases and J lost 0; bases outside the gene matches: 4. This CDR3 has 15 residues. Germline V lookup: CDR1 MGHRA, CDR2 YSYEKL. As DNA, the CDR3 is TGCGCCAGCAGCCCGGGACAGGGTCCCTCCTACGAGCAGTACTTC. It codes for CASSPGQGPSYEQYF.

This clonotype occurred a few times. This sequence joins TRBV11-2 and TRBJ2-7, with D possibly matching TRBD1 (6 bases). Per germline, CDR1 SGHAT and CDR2 FQNNGV. The CDR3 is made up of 17 amino acids. Deletions cut 3 bases from V and 1 base from J, with 19 bases between. The CDR3 sequence is CASSFRDNWDTSYEQYF. CDR3 nucleotide sequence: TGTGCCAGCAGCTTCAGGGACAATTGGGACACTTCCTACGAGCAGTACTTC.

The V gene is TRBV25-1, the J gene TRBJ2-1; 7 nucleotides agree with TRBD2. Germline-derived CDR1 and CDR2 are MGHDK and SYGVNS. CDR3 size: 14 residues. V trimming: 3 bases; J trimming: 3 bases; junction bases outside the gene matches: 2. CDR3 residues: CASSEGGFYNEQFF. The CDR3 DNA reads as TGTGCCAGCAGTGAGGGAGGGTTCTACAATGAGCAGTTCTTC.

V usage is TRBV20-1 and J usage is TRBJ1-6; 11 bases align to TRBD1. The germline V gene encodes CDR1 DFQATT and CDR2 SNEGSKA (reference sequence). V lost 3 bases to trimming and J lost 7 bases; unmatched junction nucleotides: 2. This CDR3 has 14 amino acids. The DNA for the CDR3 is TGCAGTGCTAGGGGACAGGGGGGGAATTCACCCCTCCACTTT. It is translated as CSARGQGGNSPLHF.

This clonotype has more than one count but fewer than ten. This sequence joins TRBV5-1 and TRBJ2-3, with unresolved D. Trimming cost V 0 bases and J 2 bases, with 13 bases left between them. CDR3 size: 16 residues. Looked up from germline, CDR1 is SGHRS and CDR2 is YFSETQ. CDR3 residues: CASSLAGGSLTDTQYF. CDR3 nucleotide sequence: TGCGCCAGCAGCTTGGCCGGCGGTTCCCTCACAGATACGCAGTATTTT.

The genes are TRBV7-2 and TRBJ1-1; a possible D gene is TRBD1 (6 bases). The CDR3 spans 15 residues. Germline V lookup: CDR1 SGHTA, CDR2 FQGNSA. V dropped 1 base and J dropped 0 bases, with 9 bases sitting between them. The CDR3 DNA follows: TGTGCCAGCAGCTTAGTAACAGGGTTGAACACTGAAGCTTTCTTT. It is translated as CASSLVTGLNTEAFF. Based on the CDR3 plus reference TRBV7-2 and TRBJ1-1, the full variable domain is GAGVSQSPSNKVTEKGKDVELRCDPISGHTALYWYRQSLGQGLEFLIYFQGNSAPDKSGLPSDRFSAERTGGSVSTLTIQRTQQEDSAVYLCASSLVTGLNTEAFFGQGTRLTVV.

This clonotype has more than one count but fewer than ten. The rearrangement joins TRBV10-3 to TRBJ2-2; D is unresolved. Germline-derived CDR1 and CDR2 are ENHRY and SYGVKD. The CDR3 covers 13 residues. V was cut by 3 bases and J by 2 bases, with 4 bases left in between. The CDR3 protein is CAISEENTGELFF. The CDR3 nucleotides are TGTGCCATCAGTGAAGAAAACACCGGGGAGCTGTTTTTT.

This clonotype has just a few counts. The chain carries TRBV4-2 and TRBJ2-2, with 10 bases fitting TRBD1. Trimming removed 3 bases from V and 0 bases from J; junction bases left unmatched: 13. CDR1 is LGHNA, CDR2 YNFKEQ, per germline. The CDR3 is 20 residues long. The CDR3 is CASSQPGQGPVRPNTGELFF. CDR3 DNA sequence: TGTGCCAGCAGCCAGCCGGGACAGGGGCCGGTAAGGCCGAACACCGGGGAGCTGTTTTTT.

This clonotype has a handful of counts. This sequence joins TRBV14 and TRBJ1-1; no definite D call. Trimming left V 6 bases short and J 5 bases short, with 19 bases between. The germline V gene has CDR1 SGHDN and CDR2 FVKESK. CDR3 length: 15 residues. The CDR3 sequence is CASSPGSLSGTEAFF. CDR3 DNA sequence: TGTGCCAGCAGTCCGGGCAGCCTCTCGGGTACTGAAGCTTTCTTT.

This clonotype was detected a few times. V usage is TRBV28 and J usage is TRBJ1-2; D is undetermined. Trimming removed 3 bases at V and 4 bases at J, with 15 bases between. This CDR3 region has 15 residues. Germline V lookup: CDR1 MDHEN, CDR2 SYDVKM. The CDR3 reads CASSFSSRPVYGYTF. In nucleotides, the CDR3 is TGTGCCAGCAGTTTTTCTTCCAGGCCGGTCTATGGCTACACCTTC.

This clonotype was picked up many times. The chain's CDR3 is CAISDLTGEGTEAFF. As DNA, the CDR3 is TGTGCCATCAGTGACCTGACAGGCGAGGGGACTGAAGCTTTCTTT. The chain combines TRBV10-3 with TRBJ1-1; the D gene is possibly TRBD1 (6 bases). CDR3 size: 15 residues. Trimming cost V 3 bases and J 5 bases, with 16 bases left between them. Germline loops: CDR1 ENHRY, CDR2 SYGVKD.

This sequence joins TRBV5-1 and TRBJ2-1; 7 bases map to TRBD1. There are 19 residues in the CDR3. CDR1 and CDR2 (germline): SGHRS, YFSETQ. The J segment lost 10 bases and the V segment lost 4 bases, leaving 26 bases of the junction unmatched. The CDR3 is CASSAAGTGVGYADREQFF. The DNA of the CDR3 is TGCGCCAGCAGCGCGGCGGGTACAGGGGTTGGGTATGCGGACCGAGAGCAGTTCTTC.